Presented here are 26 T cell receptor beta chains from one specimen sequenced in a study of blood T cell repertoires in COVID-19. Clones were read by immunoSEQ multiplex PCR, and TCRdb kept only the in-frame ones, dropping some. The sample shows some 280,000 clones, about nine tenths of them seen only once. Input material: peripheral blood. The receptors were sampled from a woman between 35 and 50 years old who had recovered from COVID-19.

The J gene is TRBJ2-7, the V gene TRBV6-6, with 7 bases aligning to TRBD1. The CDR3 is 11 residues long. J gave up 11 bases and V 2 bases, and 3 bases lay outside the gene matches. Germline CDR1 and CDR2: MNHNY and SVGAGI (reference sequence). The CDR3 nucleotides read TGTGCCAGCAGTTACCGGGACAGCAAGTACTTC. It codes for CASSYRDSKYF.

The rearrangement uses TRBV4-1 and TRBJ1-2; perhaps TRBD1 as D (5 bases). V gave up 0 bases and J gave up 5 bases, with 10 bases separating them. The V gene's germline CDR1 is MGHRA and CDR2 YSYEKL. The CDR3 is 14 residues long. The CDR3 region has the DNA TGCGCCAGCAGCCAAGAGGGGGGACGGTATGGCTACACCTTC. Its translation: CASSQEGGRYGYTF.

The V and J genes are TRBV19 and TRBJ2-2; 7 bases agree with TRBD1. The trim removed 5 bases at V and 5 bases at J, leaving 2 bases unmatched. Germline V gene data show CDR1 as LNHDA and CDR2 as SQIVND (reference sequence). The CDR3 has 13 amino acids. This CDR3 reads CASSEQGTGELFF. The CDR3, as DNA: TGTGCCAGTAGTGAACAGGGGACCGGGGAGCTGTTTTTT.

The gene calls are TRBV7-2 and TRBJ2-7; D might be TRBD2 (6 bases). Germline CDR1 reads SGHTA; CDR2 reads FQGNSA. CDR3 length: 15 residues. With 5 bases removed from V and 4 bases from J, the gap between germline ends came to 18 bases. CDR3 protein: CASSAGPLGGYEQYF. The CDR3 nucleotides are TGTGCCAGCAGCGCCGGACCCCTGGGGGGTTACGAGCAGTACTTC.

The table lists this clone with a count of one. This chain joins TRBV27 and TRBJ1-2, with D perhaps matching TRBD1 (6 bases). The germline gives CDR1 MNHEY, CDR2 SMNVEV (reference sequence). The V end lost 6 bases, the J end lost 8 bases, and 13 bases lay between the germline ends. This CDR3 contains 12 residues. The CDR3 sequence is CASSLGGGGYTF. DNA for the CDR3: TGTGCCAGCAGCCTAGGGGGGGGCGGCTACACCTTC.

A word on this clone: Other DNA sequences in the sample encode the same CDR3. This rearrangement joins TRBV10-3 to TRBJ2-6; 9 bases match TRBD1. CDR1 is ENHRY, CDR2 SYGVKD, per germline. The CDR3 runs 17 residues. Unmatched junction bases numbered 3, after V lost 3 bases and J lost 0 bases. The CDR3 protein is CAISDPGQGSGANVLTF. The CDR3 region has the DNA TGTGCCATCAGTGACCCGGGACAGGGCTCTGGGGCCAACGTCCTGACTTTC.

The chain employs TRBV11-3 and TRBJ1-2; 7 bases line up with TRBD1. The V segment lost 1 base and the J segment 5 bases; nucleotides outside the gene matches: 7. The germline V gene encodes CDR1 SGHNT and CDR2 YENEEA. CDR3 length: 15 amino acids. The chain's CDR3 is CASSLGQGKGYGYTF. CDR3 coding DNA: TGTGCCAGCAGCTTAGGACAGGGAAAGGGGTATGGCTACACCTTC.

The gene calls are TRBV6-6 and TRBJ1-4, with 9 bases fitting TRBD1. V lost 5 bases to trimming and J lost 5 bases; unmatched junction nucleotides: 6. The germline V gene encodes CDR1 MNHNY and CDR2 SVGAGI (reference sequence). The CDR3 length is 15 residues. The CDR3 is CASSKPGQGNEKLFF. The CDR3, as DNA: TGTGCCAGCAGTAAGCCGGGACAGGGAAATGAAAAACTGTTTTTT.

About this clone itself: The sample contains more than one DNA sequence encoding this CDR3. V and J are TRBV20-1 and TRBJ2-7; 7 bases agree with TRBD2. After removal of 3 bases from V and 4 bases from J, the junction contained 9 bases not matched to a gene. Germline values: CDR1 DFQATT, CDR2 SNEGSKA (reference sequence). This CDR3 has 14 residues. The CDR3 loop reads CSASLAGVSYEQYF. Here the CDR3 DNA reads TGCAGTGCTAGTCTGGCGGGAGTTTCTTACGAGCAGTACTTC.

The chain joins TRBV10-3 to TRBJ1-1, with 10 positions matching TRBD1. The CDR3 is 16 residues long. The V and J ends lost 2 bases and 4 bases, in that order; junction bases with no gene match: 7. In germline, CDR1 is ENHRY, CDR2 SYGVKD. The CDR3 spells CAISELGTGDTTEAFF. CDR3 DNA sequence: TGTGCCATCAGTGAGCTCGGGACAGGGGATACCACTGAAGCTTTCTTT.

This chain links TRBV6-6 with TRBJ2-5, with 8 bases aligning to TRBD2. Trimming cost V 5 bases and J 3 bases; bases outside gene matches: 5. The CDR3 is 14 amino acids. The germline V gene has CDR1 MNHNY and CDR2 SVGAGI (reference sequence). The DNA of the CDR3 is TGTGCCAGCAGTACCGCCGGGGGGGAAGAGACCCAGTACTTC. Translation gives CASSTAGGEETQYF.

V usage is TRBV7-9 and J usage is TRBJ2-1; D perhaps matches TRBD2 (5 bases). The germline CDR1 and CDR2 sequences are SEHNR and FQNEAQ (reference sequence). V lost 4 bases, J lost 6 bases, and 7 bases lay in between. The CDR3 sequence is 12 residues long. In DNA, the CDR3 is TGTGCCAGCAGCTGGACTTCCAATGAGCAGTTCTTC. Amino acids: CASSWTSNEQFF.

This chain links TRBV28 with TRBJ2-6; 7 nucleotides agree with TRBD1. V was pared by 6 bases and J by 2 bases, with 10 bases of the junction left unmatched. There are 17 residues in the CDR3. Germline loops: CDR1 MDHEN, CDR2 SYDVKM. The CDR3 sequence is CASSRNRGLAGANVLTF. The CDR3 nucleotides read TGTGCCAGCAGCCGTAACAGGGGCTTGGCTGGGGCCAACGTCCTGACTTTC.

The V and J genes are TRBV5-1 and TRBJ1-3; D is unresolved. V lost 0 bases and J 0 bases, leaving 4 bases between the germline ends. CDR3 length equals 14 residues. The germline gives CDR1 SGHRS, CDR2 YFSETQ. CDR3 DNA sequence: TGCGCCAGCAGCTTGGTGAGCTCTGGAAACACCATATATTTT. This encodes CASSLVSSGNTIYF.

The CDR3 coding sequence is TGTGCCAGCAGAAAACTAGCAGCGAACACCGGGGAGCTGTTTTTT. Protein sequence: CASRKLAANTGELFF. V usage is TRBV27 and J usage is TRBJ2-2, with a possible D match to TRBD2 (6 bases). The CDR3 contains 15 residues. Germline V CDR1 and CDR2: MNHEY, SMNVEV (reference sequence). Trimming removed 6 bases at V and 0 bases at J, with 11 bases between.

The J gene is TRBJ2-3, the V gene TRBV2; D possibly corresponds to TRBD2 (6 bases). CDR3 length equals 14 residues. V was cut by 0 bases and J by 5 bases, with 9 bases left in between. The germline gives CDR1 SNHLY, CDR2 FYNNEI. CDR3 in amino acids: CASSEAVGGDTQYF. The DNA of the CDR3 is TGTGCCAGCAGTGAAGCGGTGGGAGGAGATACGCAGTATTTT.

V gene TRBV18 combines with J gene TRBJ2-7; 9 bases map to TRBD2. From germline, CDR1 is KGHSH and CDR2 LQKENI. The CDR3 totals 16 residues. The ends lost 3 bases at V and 2 bases at J; junction bases unmatched: 8. This CDR3 reads CASSPRASGNTYEQYF. CDR3 in DNA: TGTGCCAGCTCACCCCGGGCTAGCGGGAACACCTACGAGCAGTACTTC.

This chain connects TRBV9 to TRBJ2-7, with D tentatively TRBD1 (5 bases). V was clipped by 0 bases and J by 0 bases, with 7 bases between them. Germline CDR1 is SGDLS and CDR2 is YYNGEE. The length of the CDR3 is 14 residues. This CDR3 is CASSVADSSYEQYF. The CDR3 region has the DNA TGTGCCAGCAGCGTAGCAGACAGCTCCTACGAGCAGTACTTC.

The chain joins TRBV5-4 to TRBJ2-1; 13 bases fit TRBD2. V trimming: 0 bases; J trimming: 2 bases; junction bases outside the gene matches: 5. Germline CDR1 SGHNT, CDR2 YYREEE (reference sequence). This CDR3 contains 18 residues. CDR3 protein: CASSLGLAGGRPYNEQFF. The CDR3, as DNA: TGTGCCAGCAGCTTGGGACTAGCGGGAGGTCGACCCTACAATGAGCAGTTCTTC.

This clone showed up just a few times. The chain carries TRBV3-1 (or the pseudogene TRBV3-2) and TRBJ2-2, with TRBD1 matching over 7 bases. The CDR3 runs 17 residues. Germline V gene data show CDR1 as LGHDT and CDR2 as YNNKEL (reference sequence). J gave up 5 bases and V 2 bases, and 11 bases lay outside the gene matches. CDR3 bases: TGTGCCAGCAGCCAACCCGACAGGGTGTCTCCGACCGGGGAGCTGTTTTTT. Translation: CASSQPDRVSPTGELFF.

The chain employs TRBV4-1 and TRBJ2-1, with 9 nucleotides matching TRBD2. The CDR3 runs to 17 residues. Trimming at V came to 0 bases and at J to 5 bases, leaving 8 bases not matched to a gene. Germline V lookup: CDR1 MGHRA, CDR2 YSYEKL. The CDR3 loop reads CASSQDPLGGRDNEQFF. CDR3 DNA: TGCGCCAGCAGCCAAGACCCCTTGGGCGGGAGGGACAATGAGCAGTTCTTC.

In this sample, this clone turned up a few times. The gene calls are TRBV30 and TRBJ1-4; TRBD1 is a possible D gene (5 bases). V lost 8 bases and J 7 bases, leaving 17 bases between the germline ends. The CDR3 contains 13 residues. CDR1 GTSNPN and CDR2 SVGIG come from the germline V gene (reference sequence). CDR3 amino acids: CAHAASQGEKLFF. DNA of the CDR3: TGTGCCCATGCGGCCTCGCAGGGTGAAAAACTGTTTTTT. The whole variable domain, remainder taken from reference TRBV30 and TRBJ1-4, is SQTIHQWPATLVQPVGSPLSLECTVEGTSNPNLYWYRQAAGRGLQLLFYSVGIGQISSEVPQNLSASRPQDRQFILSSKKLLLSDSGFYLCAHAASQGEKLFFGSGTQLSVL.

This clone was detected only a few times. This rearrangement joins TRBV7-2 to TRBJ2-7; 7 nucleotides align to TRBD2. Germline CDR1 reads SGHTA; CDR2 reads FQGNSA. This CDR3 has 19 amino acids. Unmatched junction bases numbered 19, after V lost 5 bases and J lost 0 bases. The CDR3 DNA follows: TGTGCCAGCAGCCCAATACGTATCATCTCGGGAGGTAGCTCCTACGAGCAGTACTTC. It encodes CASSPIRIISGGSSYEQYF.

J is TRBJ2-7 and V is TRBV4-1, with 9 positions matching TRBD2. The germline gives CDR1 MGHRA, CDR2 YSYEKL. V dropped 3 bases and J dropped 0; count of bases not matched to a gene: 9. This CDR3 is 17 amino acids long. This chain's CDR3 is CASSQALAGTSSYEQYF. Written as DNA, the CDR3 is TGCGCCAGCAGCCAGGCGCTAGCGGGAACTAGCTCCTACGAGCAGTACTTC.

This sequence joins TRBV5-1 and TRBJ1-1; a weak D match, TRBD1 (6 bases). CDR1 is SGHRS and CDR2 is YFSETQ in the germline V gene. The V end lost 4 bases, the J end lost 1 base, and 11 bases lay between the germline ends. The CDR3 is made up of 14 amino acids. The CDR3 loop is CASSLQGTNTEAFF. The CDR3, as DNA: TGCGCCAGCAGCCTACAGGGAACGAACACTGAAGCTTTCTTT.

The J gene is TRBJ1-5, the V gene TRBV5-8; D might be TRBD1 (5 bases). The CDR3 has 15 residues. V dropped 0 bases and J dropped 1 base, with 8 bases sitting between them. Germline-derived CDR1 and CDR2 are SGHTS and YDEGEE. CDR3 sequence: CASSLDGASNQPQHF. The CDR3 DNA sequence: TGTGCCAGCAGCTTGGATGGGGCAAGCAATCAGCCCCAGCATTTT.